Below are 22 T cell receptor beta chains sequenced from a single sample in a study of breast tumors, draining lymph nodes, adjacent tissues. Axillary draining lymph nodes of breast cancer patients supplied the node samples. TCRdb reprocessed the multiplex PCR reads with MiXCR, giving one entry per CDR3 protein. The data show roughly 100,000 distinct CDR3 sequences, more than 25% seen once. Material for sequencing was axillary lymph node tissue. The receptors shown here come from a female donor with breast cancer. Some clones in this sample may be carry-over from other donors' samples.

This clonotype occurred many times. J is TRBJ1-2 and V is TRBV5-1; 8 bases align to TRBD1. This CDR3 region has 13 residues. Germline CDR1 and CDR2: SGHRS and YFSETQ. J lost 7 bases, V lost 3 bases, and 5 bases had no gene match. The CDR3 reads CASSSRQGFGYTF. The CDR3 DNA sequence: TGCGCCAGCAGCTCCCGACAGGGGTTTGGCTACACCTTC.

The chain uses TRBV20-1 and TRBJ2-5; weak D call: TRBD2 (5 bases). Germline CDR1 is DFQATT and CDR2 is SNEGSKA (reference sequence). The V and J ends lost 1 base and 3 bases respectively, with 9 bases between them. This CDR3 region has 13 residues. The CDR3 loop is CSARGVGEETQYF. The DNA for the CDR3 is TGCAGTGCTAGAGGGGTCGGGGAAGAGACCCAGTACTTC.

This clonotype appeared many times. V is TRBV4-3 and J is TRBJ2-1; D might be TRBD2 (6 bases). This CDR3 comprises 16 residues. Trimming cost V 1 base and J 0 bases, with 10 bases left between them. Looked up from germline, CDR1 is LGHNA and CDR2 is YSLEER. The CDR3 is CASSQAGVFSYNEQFF. CDR3 sequence (DNA): TGCGCCAGCAGCCAAGCGGGGGTTTTCTCCTACAATGAGCAGTTCTTC.

In its sample, this clonotype was seen many times. The J gene is TRBJ2-1, the V gene TRBV6-1; 10 bases line up with TRBD2. This CDR3 region has 16 residues. J lost 6 bases, V lost 8 bases, and 13 bases had no gene match. The germline CDR1 and CDR2 sequences are MNHNS and SASEGT. The CDR3 here is CASGPVLAGYVNEQFF. The CDR3 bases are TGTGCCAGCGGCCCCGTACTAGCGGGGTACGTCAATGAGCAGTTCTTC.

This clonotype was detected ten times or more. The chain combines TRBV7-8 with TRBJ2-6; D unresolved. This CDR3 region has 14 residues. V was cut by 3 bases and J by 4 bases, with 7 bases left in between. Germline V gene sequence: CDR1 SGHVS, CDR2 FQNEAQ. CDR3 in DNA: TGTGCCAGCAGCTTCCTGTTGGGGGCCAACGTCCTGACTTTC. As protein: CASSFLLGANVLTF.

This clonotype was seen ten or more times. The CDR3 bases are TGTGCCAGCAGCTTAGAAGCGGCAGATACGCAGTATTTT. This encodes CASSLEAADTQYF. The gene calls are TRBV11-3 and TRBJ2-3; maybe TRBD2 (5 bases). Germline-derived CDR1 and CDR2 are SGHNT and YENEEA. V dropped 0 bases and J dropped 4 bases, with 5 bases sitting between them. The CDR3 totals 13 residues.

About this clonotype: The junction departs from the called germline gene at one end, perhaps through a read error. J is TRBJ2-1 and V is TRBV27; 10 nucleotides match TRBD2. The germline V gene encodes CDR1 MNHEY and CDR2 SMNVEV (reference sequence). The CDR3 has 15 residues. The CDR3 loop is CAGSSRTSGYNEQFF. The CDR3 DNA reads TGTGCCGGCAGTTCTCGGACTAGCGGATACAACGAGCAGTTCTTC.

This clonotype was counted many times. The chain is built from TRBV13 and TRBJ2-5; D call uncertain. The germline V and J ends were trimmed by 5 bases and 0 bases, with 13 bases remaining between them. The germline CDR1 and CDR2 sequences are PRHDT and FYEKMQ (reference sequence). The CDR3 totals 15 residues. CDR3 in DNA: TGTGCCAGCAGCAATTATAGAGCGCACCAAGAGACCCAGTACTTC. It translates to CASSNYRAHQETQYF.

This clonotype was found many times. The chain has TRBV5-5 and TRBJ2-6; D might be TRBD1 (5 bases). V lost 5 bases to trimming and J lost 4 bases, with 13 bases between them. The CDR3 covers 15 residues. The germline CDR1 and CDR2 sequences are SGHKS and YYEKEE (reference sequence). The CDR3 here is CASSRQRGGANVLTF. The CDR3 DNA sequence: TGTGCCAGCAGTAGACAGCGAGGAGGGGCCAACGTCCTGACTTTC.

Many counts were recorded for this clonotype. Mismatch with germline at one junction end may stem from a read error. The gene calls are TRBV28 and TRBJ2-1; D call uncertain. The CDR3 covers 11 residues. Germline values: CDR1 MDHEN, CDR2 SYDVKM. CDR3 DNA sequence: TGTGCCAGCAGTTTTTGGACGCAGAAGCGCTTC. It codes for CASSFWTQKRF.

This clonotype has ten or more counts. V is TRBV7-2 and J is TRBJ2-1, with D perhaps being TRBD1 or TRBD2 (5 bases each). Trimming stripped 4 bases from V and 6 bases from J, with 16 bases between. The CDR3 covers 15 residues. From germline, CDR1 is SGHTA and CDR2 FQGNSA. The CDR3 is CASSSGTAICNEQFF. CDR3 in DNA: TGTGCCAGCAGCTCTGGGACGGCAATCTGCAATGAGCAGTTCTTC.

This clonotype has just a few counts. One base away lies a much larger clone, so this may be a sequencing read error. The chain recombines TRBV28 with TRBJ1-4; tentative D call: TRBD1 (5 bases). Trimming removed 4 bases from V and 10 bases from J, with 19 bases in between. The CDR3 covers 15 residues. CDR1 and CDR2 (germline): MDHEN, SYDVKM. The CDR3: CASSYLGGNDGKLFF. DNA of the CDR3: TGTGCCAGCAGTTACCTCGGGGGAAACGATGGAAAACTGTTTTTT.

Within the sample, this clonotype is medium-sized. This chain links TRBV20-1 with TRBJ2-7, with D perhaps given as TRBD1 or TRBD2 (5 bases each). V was cut by 4 bases and J by 6 bases, with 16 bases left in between. This CDR3 region has 13 residues. Germline values: CDR1 DFQATT, CDR2 SNEGSKA (reference sequence). The CDR3 DNA sequence: TGCAGTGCTATCCGGGACGGGACCGGCGAGCAGTACTTC. Protein product: CSAIRDGTGEQYF.

This clonotype has ten or more counts. The chain combines TRBV4-1 with TRBJ2-5; 7 nucleotides agree with TRBD2. J gave up 2 bases and V 2 bases, and 5 bases lay outside the gene matches. The CDR3 has 15 residues. Germline CDR1 is MGHRA and CDR2 is YSYEKL. CDR3: CASSQTLAPQETQYF. CDR3 nucleotide sequence: TGCGCCAGCAGCCAAACACTAGCGCCACAAGAGACCCAGTACTTC.

Many counts were recorded for this clonotype. The rearrangement joins TRBV7-8 to TRBJ1-5, with a weak D call TRBD1 (6 bases). Germline V gene data show CDR1 as SGHVS and CDR2 as FQNEAQ. The CDR3 extends over 15 amino acids. V lost 3 bases to trimming and J lost 2 bases, with 11 bases between them. The CDR3 DNA reads TGTGCCAGCAGCTTTCAGGGGAACGGCAATCAGCCCCAGCATTTT. This gives the protein CASSFQGNGNQPQHF.

For this clonotype: Because it lacks the conserved phenylalanine or tryptophan at the end, this CDR3 is likely a read error. The J gene is TRBJ2-7, the V gene TRBV7-9; D unresolved. Germline CDR1 SEHNR, CDR2 FQNEAQ (reference sequence). The CDR3 spans 13 residues. The germline V and J ends were trimmed by 4 bases and 3 bases, with 10 bases remaining between them. CDR3 nucleotide sequence: TGTGCCAGCAGCTCATCACACTACTACGAGCAGTACCTC. As protein: CASSSSHYYEQYL.

This clonotype was seen ten or more times. This may be a read error, as it is one base from a much larger clone. The chain employs TRBV15 and TRBJ2-1, with D possibly matching TRBD1 (5 bases). Trimming removed 2 bases from V and 6 bases from J, with 14 bases in between. CDR1 and CDR2 (germline): LNHNV, YYDKDF (reference sequence). The CDR3 totals 15 residues. The CDR3 spells CATSRITGSSNEQFF. In DNA form, the CDR3 reads TGTGCCACCAGCAGAATTACAGGTTCCAGCAATGAGCAGTTCTTC. Filled out from reference TRBV15 and TRBJ2-1, the complete variable domain reads DAMVIQNPRYQVTQFGKPVTLSCSQTLNHNVMYWYQQKSSQAPKLLFHYYDKDFNNEADTPDNFQSRRPNTSFCFLDIRSPGLGDTAMYLCATSRITGSSNEQFFGPGTRLTVL.

In its sample, this clonotype was seen once. The chain carries TRBV7-8 and TRBJ2-7, with 12 bases identical to TRBD2. V lost 5 bases, J lost 2 bases, and 4 bases stayed unmatched. Per the germline V gene, CDR1 is SGHVS and CDR2 is FQNEAQ. The CDR3 has 15 residues. As DNA, the CDR3 is TGTGCCAGCAGCCAGACTAGCGGGGGACCCTACGAGCAGTACTTC. Translating it yields CASSQTSGGPYEQYF. The entire variable domain, with the rest obtained from reference TRBV7-8 and TRBJ2-7, is as follows: GAGVSQSPRYKVAKRGQDVALRCDPISGHVSLFWYQQALGQGPEFLTYFQNEAQLDKSGLPSDRFFAERPEGSVSTLKIQRTQQEDSAVYLCASSQTSGGPYEQYFGPGTRLTVT.

This clonotype has only one observation. This chain connects TRBV6-1 to TRBJ2-7; D is possibly TRBD1 (6 bases). The germline V and J ends were trimmed by 4 bases and 3 bases, with 10 bases remaining between them. Germline V gene sequence: CDR1 MNHNS, CDR2 SASEGT. This CDR3 region has 13 residues. The CDR3 here is CASSVGTNYEQYV. CDR3 bases: TGTGCCAGCAGTGTTGGGACAAACTACGAGCAGTACGTC.

The V call is TRBV6-5, the J call TRBJ1-2, with D possibly TRBD1 on 5 matching bases. Germline V gene data show CDR1 as MNHEY and CDR2 as SVGAGI. With 8 bases removed from V and 5 bases from J, the gap between germline ends came to 12 bases. This CDR3 is built from 12 residues. CDR3 residues: CASWGGGYGYTF. In DNA, the CDR3 is TGTGCCAGCTGGGGGGGGGGGTATGGCTACACCTTC.

This clonotype has only a few counts. A much larger clone differs by one base, so this may be a read error. The chain links TRBV11-2 to TRBJ1-3, with 8 bases aligning to TRBD1. The J segment lost 0 bases and the V segment lost 4 bases, leaving 14 bases of the junction unmatched. CDR3 length: 19 residues. Germline V gene sequence: CDR1 SGHAT, CDR2 FQNNGV. For the CDR3, the DNA is TGTGCCAGCAGCTACGGACAGGGAACTAGATCTCTCTCTGGAAACACCATATATTTT. This gives the protein CASSYGQGTRSLSGNTIYF.

V gene TRBV20-1 combines with J gene TRBJ2-2, with a weak D call TRBD1 (5 bases). Trimming cost V 0 bases and J 4 bases, with 12 bases left between them. CDR1 DFQATT and CDR2 SNEGSKA come from the germline V gene (reference sequence). CDR3 length: 15 amino acids. CDR3 coding DNA: TGCAGTGCTAGAGATGTCAGGGTGGTCACCGGGGAGCTGTTTTTT. This encodes CSARDVRVVTGELFF.